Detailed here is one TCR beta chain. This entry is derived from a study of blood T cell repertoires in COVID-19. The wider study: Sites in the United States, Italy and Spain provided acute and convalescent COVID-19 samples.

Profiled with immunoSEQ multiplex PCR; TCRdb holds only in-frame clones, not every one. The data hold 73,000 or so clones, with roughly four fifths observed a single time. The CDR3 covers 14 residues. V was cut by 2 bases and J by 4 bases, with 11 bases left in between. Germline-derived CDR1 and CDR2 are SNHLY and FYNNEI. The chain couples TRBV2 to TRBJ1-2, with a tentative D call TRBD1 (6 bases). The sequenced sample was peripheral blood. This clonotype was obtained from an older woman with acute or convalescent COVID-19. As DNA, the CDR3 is TGTGCCAGCAGTGAACGGCAGGGGTCCTATGGCTACACCTTC. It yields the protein CASSERQGSYGYTF.